The T cell receptor (beta chain) described here comes from a study of blood T cell repertoires in COVID-19. Data came from immunoSEQ multiplex PCR; TCRdb stores just in-frame clones and leaves some out. Counted here are more than 150,000 clones, 70% to 90% occurring once; the ten biggest clones make up roughly 20%. This CDR3 comprises 13 residues. The germline V and J ends were trimmed by 5 bases and 8 bases, with 15 bases remaining between them. The receptor was isolated from a man aged 65 to 79 with active or convalescent COVID-19. The chain recombines TRBV12-3 or TRBV12-4 with TRBJ1-1, with D perhaps TRBD1 (6 bases). What was sequenced was peripheral blood. The CDR3 coding sequence is TGTGCCAGCAGTATCAACAGGGTTTTCGAAGCTTTCTTT. Its translation is CASSINRVFEAFF.